Sequencing of this T cell receptor (beta chain) was carried out in a study of T cells after yellow fever vaccination. Study context: For low cell numbers, libraries were made with SMART-Seq v4 Ultra Low Input.

Remarks on this clonotype: A read error is possible here, since a much larger clone lies one base away.

The CDR3 has 17 residues. Per germline, CDR1 KGHDR and CDR2 SFDVKD. TCRdb processed the 5' RACE reads anew with MiXCR; each CDR3 protein has one entry. The sample gives some 560,000 distinct CDR3 sequences, about 15% of which show up once; approximately 15% is in the top ten. The rearrangement joins TRBV24-1 to TRBJ1-2; tentatively, D is TRBD1 (5 bases). The source material was PBMCs, sampled less than 6 days after the first yellow fever vaccination. The TCR originated in a man younger than 35 who received the YFV17D yellow fever vaccine. The CDR3 bases are TGTGCCACCAGTGCTCCTCTCGGGGGGGAAGCTAACTATGGCGACACCTTC. Residues: CATSAPLGGEANYGDTF.